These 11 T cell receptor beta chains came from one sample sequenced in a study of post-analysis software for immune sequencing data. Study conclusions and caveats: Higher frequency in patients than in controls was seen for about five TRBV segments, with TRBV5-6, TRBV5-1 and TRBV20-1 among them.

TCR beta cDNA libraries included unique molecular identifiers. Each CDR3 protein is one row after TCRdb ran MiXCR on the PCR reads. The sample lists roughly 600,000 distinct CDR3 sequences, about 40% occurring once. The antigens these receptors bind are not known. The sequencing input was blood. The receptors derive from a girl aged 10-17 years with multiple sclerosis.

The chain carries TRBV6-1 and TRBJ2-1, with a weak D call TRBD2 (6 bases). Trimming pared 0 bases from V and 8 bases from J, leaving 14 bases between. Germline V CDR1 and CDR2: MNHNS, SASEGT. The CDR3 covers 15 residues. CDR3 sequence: CASSEAGTGVYEQFF. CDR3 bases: TGTGCCAGCAGTGAAGCGGGAACGGGGGTATATGAGCAGTTCTTC.

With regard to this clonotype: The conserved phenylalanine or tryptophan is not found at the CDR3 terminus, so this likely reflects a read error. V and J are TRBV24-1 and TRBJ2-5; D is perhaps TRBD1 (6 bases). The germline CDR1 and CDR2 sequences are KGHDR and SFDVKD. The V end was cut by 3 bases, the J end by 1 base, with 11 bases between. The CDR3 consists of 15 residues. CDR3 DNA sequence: TGTGCCACCAGTGATCTACAGGGCCCCCAAGAGACCCAGTACTGC. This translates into CATSDLQGPQETQYC.

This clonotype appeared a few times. CDR3 coding DNA: TGTGCCAGCAGTTTCCAGGGGGCTGGGTATGGCTACACCTTC. Its protein product is CASSFQGAGYGYTF. V usage is TRBV12-3 or TRBV12-4 and J usage is TRBJ1-2; TRBD1 matches 8 bases. This CDR3 has 14 residues. Trimming removed 3 bases from V and 5 bases from J; junction bases left unmatched: 5.

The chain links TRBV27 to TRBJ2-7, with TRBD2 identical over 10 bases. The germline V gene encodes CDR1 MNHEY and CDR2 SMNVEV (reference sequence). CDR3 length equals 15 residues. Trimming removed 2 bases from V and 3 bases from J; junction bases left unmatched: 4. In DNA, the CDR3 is TGTGCCAGCAGTTTAATAGCGGGAGGTTGCTACGAGCAGTACTTC. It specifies CASSLIAGGCYEQYF.

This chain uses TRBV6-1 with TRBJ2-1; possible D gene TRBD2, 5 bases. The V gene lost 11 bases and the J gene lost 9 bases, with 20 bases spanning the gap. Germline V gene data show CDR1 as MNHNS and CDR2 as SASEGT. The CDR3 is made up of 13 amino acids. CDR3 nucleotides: TGTGCCTATTCCAGTAATGTAGAGGGTGAGCAGTTCTTC. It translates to CAYSSNVEGEQFF.

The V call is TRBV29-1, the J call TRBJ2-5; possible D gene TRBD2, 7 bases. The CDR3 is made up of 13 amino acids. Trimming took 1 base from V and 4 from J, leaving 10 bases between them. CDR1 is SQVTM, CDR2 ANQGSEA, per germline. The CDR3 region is CSVEVGGPETQYF. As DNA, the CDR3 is TGCAGCGTTGAAGTCGGGGGGCCAGAGACCCAGTACTTC.

In nucleotides, the CDR3 is TGTGCCAGCAGTTCACTAGCGGGAGGGCGTGCAGATGTGCAGTATTTT. This sequence encodes CASSSLAGGRADVQYF. The chain links TRBV12-3 or TRBV12-4 to TRBJ2-3; 13 positions match TRBD2. Trimming took 4 bases from V and 11 from J; bases not matched to a gene: 12. This CDR3 spans 16 amino acids.

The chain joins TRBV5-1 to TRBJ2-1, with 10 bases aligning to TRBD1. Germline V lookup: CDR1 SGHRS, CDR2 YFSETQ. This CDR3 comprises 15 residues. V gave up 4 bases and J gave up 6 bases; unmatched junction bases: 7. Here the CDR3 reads CASSLGTGEFNEQFF. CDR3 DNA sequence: TGCGCCAGCAGCCTCGGGACAGGGGAATTCAATGAGCAGTTCTTC.

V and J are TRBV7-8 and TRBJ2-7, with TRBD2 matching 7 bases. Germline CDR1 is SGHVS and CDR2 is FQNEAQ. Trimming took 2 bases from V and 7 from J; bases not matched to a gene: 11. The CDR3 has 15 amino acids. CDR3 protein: CASSLRTRDSEEQYF. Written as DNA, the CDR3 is TGTGCCAGCAGCTTACGGACTAGGGATTCAGAGGAGCAGTACTTC. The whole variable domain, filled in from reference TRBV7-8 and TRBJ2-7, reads GAGVSQSPRYKVAKRGQDVALRCDPISGHVSLFWYQQALGQGPEFLTYFQNEAQLDKSGLPSDRFFAERPEGSVSTLKIQRTQQEDSAVYLCASSLRTRDSEEQYFGPGTRLTVT.

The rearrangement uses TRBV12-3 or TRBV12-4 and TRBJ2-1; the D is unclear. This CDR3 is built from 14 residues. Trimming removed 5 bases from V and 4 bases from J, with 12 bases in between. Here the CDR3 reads CASSASTDYNEQFF. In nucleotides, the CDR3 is TGTGCCAGCAGTGCGAGCACAGATTACAATGAGCAGTTCTTC.

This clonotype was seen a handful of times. In nucleotides, the CDR3 is TGTGCCAGCAGCCGGCTCGGGACAGGGAAAGAGACCCAGTACTTC. This sequence encodes CASSRLGTGKETQYF. J is TRBJ2-5 and V is TRBV7-9, with 9 bases matching TRBD1. This CDR3 spans 15 amino acids. Trimming cost V 5 bases and J 3 bases; bases outside gene matches: 7. CDR1 is SEHNR and CDR2 is FQNEAQ in the germline V gene (reference sequence).